The 7 T cell receptor beta chains below were found in one sample sequenced in a study of cytomegalovirus exposure and HLA in healthy donors. PCR involved 60 Vbeta and 13 Jbeta primers. Only in-frame clones appear in the TCRdb table, and some are missing; sequencing was by immunoSEQ multiplex PCR. This table holds more than 80,000 clones, approximately 72% found once. Sequencing was performed on PBMCs. Source of these receptors: a woman aged 40-49 years in good health and CMV-seropositive.

This clone was observed a few times. The sample contains more than one DNA sequence encoding this CDR3. The rearrangement uses TRBV11-2 and TRBJ1-2; 7 bases map to TRBD1. There are 11 residues in the CDR3. Germline-derived CDR1 and CDR2 are SGHAT and FQNNGV. The V segment lost 5 bases and the J segment 8 bases; nucleotides outside the gene matches: 2. CDR3: CASSLGGGYTF. The CDR3 DNA reads TGTGCCAGCAGCCTAGGGGGCGGCTACACCTTC.

This chain's CDR3 is CASSVGVSVRDRGRSGNTIYF. CDR3 DNA sequence: TGTGCCAGCAGTGTAGGGGTCTCTGTCCGGGACAGGGGACGTTCTGGAAACACCATATATTTT. The rearrangement uses TRBV2 and TRBJ1-3, with 10 bases that match TRBD1. The CDR3 is made up of 21 amino acids. The J segment lost 1 base and the V segment lost 4 bases, leaving 19 bases of the junction unmatched. Germline V lookup: CDR1 SNHLY, CDR2 FYNNEI.

V and J are TRBV5-6 and TRBJ2-1; 9 positions agree with TRBD1. CDR1 is SGHDT and CDR2 is YYEEEE in the germline V gene. This CDR3 comprises 14 residues. Germline trimming cut 4 bases from V and 5 bases from J; bases unmatched to any gene: 4. The CDR3 here is CASSGQGSHNEQFF. CDR3 in DNA: TGTGCCAGCAGCGGACAGGGGTCCCACAATGAGCAGTTCTTC.

V gene TRBV19 combines with J gene TRBJ1-4; D gene uncertain. The CDR3 loop spans 16 amino acids. V was trimmed by 5 bases and J by 2 bases, leaving 15 bases between them. Germline V gene data show CDR1 as LNHDA and CDR2 as SQIVND (reference sequence). CDR3 nucleotides: TGTGCCAGTAGTCCCGTGAGGGCGCCTACTAATGAAAAACTGTTTTTT. It yields the protein CASSPVRAPTNEKLFF.

This clone has just one count. This chain joins TRBV5-1 and TRBJ2-7; 8 bases agree with TRBD2. After removal of 4 bases from V and 4 bases from J, the junction contained 7 bases not matched to a gene. Germline loops: CDR1 SGHRS, CDR2 YFSETQ. The CDR3 has 14 residues. The CDR3 loop reads CASSLTAGVYEQYF. CDR3 bases: TGCGCCAGCAGCCTAACAGCGGGAGTGTACGAGCAGTACTTC.

The chain carries TRBV5-4 and TRBJ2-3, with TRBD1 as a possible D gene (6 bases). The germline V gene encodes CDR1 SGHNT and CDR2 YYREEE (reference sequence). With 4 bases removed from V and 1 base from J, the gap between germline ends came to 13 bases. The CDR3 length is 15 residues. Here the CDR3 DNA reads TGTGCCAGCAGCGGCCTGGGACAACGCACAGATACGCAGTATTTT. It encodes CASSGLGQRTDTQYF. The full variable domain, in which reference TRBV5-4 and TRBJ2-3 provide the parts outside the CDR3, is ETGVTQSPTHLIKTRGQQVTLRCSSQSGHNTVSWYQQALGQGPQFIFQYYREEENGRGNFPPRFSGLQFPNYSSELNVNALELDDSALYLCASSGLGQRTDTQYFGPGTRLTVL.

Comment on this clone: At one of its ends the junction is not consistent with the germline gene, which may arise from a read error. The chain carries TRBV4-1 and TRBJ2-7, with 14 bases that match TRBD2. The CDR3 spans 17 residues. Germline-derived CDR1 and CDR2 are MGHRA and YSYEKL. CDR3 coding DNA: TGCGCCAGCAGCCCACGACTAGCGGGAGGGCCCTCCCACGAGCAGTACTTC. Translating gives CASSPRLAGGPSHEQYF.